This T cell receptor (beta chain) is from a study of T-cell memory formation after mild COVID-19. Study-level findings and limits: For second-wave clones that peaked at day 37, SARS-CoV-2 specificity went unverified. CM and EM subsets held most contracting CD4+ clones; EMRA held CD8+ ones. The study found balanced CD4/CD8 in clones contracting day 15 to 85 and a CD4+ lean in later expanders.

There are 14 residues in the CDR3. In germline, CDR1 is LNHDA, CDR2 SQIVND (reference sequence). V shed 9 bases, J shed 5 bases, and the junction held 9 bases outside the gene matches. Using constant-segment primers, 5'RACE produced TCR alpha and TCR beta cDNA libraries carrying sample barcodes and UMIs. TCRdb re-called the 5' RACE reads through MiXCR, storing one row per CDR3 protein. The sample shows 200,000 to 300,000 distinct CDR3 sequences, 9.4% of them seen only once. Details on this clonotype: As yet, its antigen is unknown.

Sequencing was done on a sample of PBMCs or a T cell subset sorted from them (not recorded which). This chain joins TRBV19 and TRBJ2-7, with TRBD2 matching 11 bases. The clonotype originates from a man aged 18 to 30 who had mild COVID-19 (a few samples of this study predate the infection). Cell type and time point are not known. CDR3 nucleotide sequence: TGTGCCAGGATTAGCGGGGGGGCCCAGGACGAGCAGTACTTC. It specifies CARISGGAQDEQYF.